This is a list of T cell receptor beta chains from one sample in a study of blood T cell repertoires in COVID-19. The table came from immunoSEQ multiplex PCR; TCRdb's copy has only in-frame clones and leaves some out. The table records about 70,000 clones, about 88% of them present only once. Sequencing was performed on peripheral blood. The source is a human donor in a cohort sampled during active COVID-19. CDR3s include the opening cysteine and the closing phenylalanine or tryptophan. The D gene is left open where the match is weak. Size is stated for part of the rows, as once, few or many counts, or as a class when the clone is expanded.

j_call d_call v_call clone_size cdr3_nt cdr3_aa
TRBJ1-3 . TRBV10-3 . TGTGCCATCAGTGAGTCTGGGGGGGGAATCTCTGGAAACACCATATATTTT CAISESGGGISGNTIYF
TRBJ2-5 . TRBV1 once TGCACCAGCAGCCACCCCTTAGGAGGGACCCAGTACTTC CTSSHPLGGTQYF
TRBJ2-3 TRBD2 TRBV7-2 . TGTGCCAGCAGCTCGGGACTAGTCACAGATACGCAGTATTTT CASSSGLVTDTQYF
TRBJ2-5 . TRBV5-1 medium-sized TGCGCCAGCACCCCTGCTGTGCAGAACCAAGAGACCCAGTACTTC CASTPAVQNQETQYF
TRBJ2-1 TRBD2 TRBV27 . TGTGCCAGCACCTTGTTCTCTAGCGGGAACGCCAATGAGCAGTTCTTC CASTLFSSGNANEQFF
TRBJ1-2 TRBD1 TRBV19 . TGTGCCAGTAGTGGGTCAAACAGGGACAGGGCCCACACCTTC CASSGSNRDRAHTF
TRBJ1-3 . TRBV12-2 . TGTGCAAGTCGCATCCCTCGGACAGAAGGTAAATATTGGAGAAACACCATATATTTT CASRIPRTEGKYWRNTIYF
TRBJ2-1 . TRBV19 . TGTGCCAGTAGTATTATAAGTTCGGGGGTGCAGTTCTTC CASSIISSGVQFF
TRBJ2-3 TRBD1 TRBV6-1 few TGTGCCAGCAGTGCCCGGGACAGGGGGCGTCTAACAGATACGCAGTATTTT CASSARDRGRLTDTQYF
TRBJ2-2 TRBD1 TRBV11-2 . TGTGCCAGCAGCCACTTTTCCGGGACAGGGGTCACCGGGGAGCTGTTTTTT CASSHFSGTGVTGELFF
TRBJ1-1 TRBD1 TRBV12-5 . TGTGCTAGTGGTTTGTACCCGGGACAGGGAAACACTGAAGCTTTCTTT CASGLYPGQGNTEAFF
TRBJ2-2 . TRBV11-3 . TGTGCCAGCAGAAAAGAACCCACGGCCGGGGAGCTGTTTTTT CASRKEPTAGELFF
TRBJ2-1 TRBD1 TRBV7-9 . TGTGCCAGCAGCCCCGCCGGGACAGGGAGGCTCAATGAGCAGTTCTTC CASSPAGTGRLNEQFF
TRBJ2-1 TRBD2 TRBV7-2 once TGTGCCAGCAGCACTAGCGGGAGTAGGGAGCAGTTCTTC CASSTSGSREQFF